Listed here are 9 T cell receptor beta chains from one sample, sequenced in a study of blood T cell repertoires in COVID-19. Using immunoSEQ multiplex PCR, the repertoire was profiled, and TCRdb retains in-frame clones only, with some absent. The sample holds 300,000 to 350,000 clones; almost 90% are singletons and the top ten take more than 5.5%. The specimen was peripheral blood. The receptors stem from a woman aged 70-85 years with COVID-19, enrolled during active disease.

This chain connects TRBV30 to TRBJ2-6; no definite D call. Germline-derived CDR1 and CDR2 are GTSNPN and SVGIG (reference sequence). Trimming took 5 bases from V and 0 from J, leaving 8 bases between them. This CDR3 has 14 residues. CDR3 nucleotide sequence: TGTGCCTGGGGAGCAGTCTCTGGGGCCAACGTCCTGACTTTC. This translates into CAWGAVSGANVLTF.

The chain joins TRBV20-1 to TRBJ2-1, with D possibly TRBD1 on 5 matching bases. Trimming left V 3 bases short and J 0 bases short, with 12 bases between. CDR1 is DFQATT, CDR2 SNEGSKA, per germline (reference sequence). The CDR3 sequence is 15 residues long. CDR3 in amino acids: CSASPRQGSYNEQFF. CDR3 sequence (DNA): TGCAGTGCTAGTCCTCGCCAGGGCTCCTACAATGAGCAGTTCTTC.

This rearrangement joins TRBV28 to TRBJ2-7, with D hard to call. Germline V gene sequence: CDR1 MDHEN, CDR2 SYDVKM. This CDR3 has 14 residues. V lost 4 bases and J 5 bases, leaving 15 bases between the germline ends. The CDR3 region has the DNA TGTGCCAGCAGTTATGGCCCCGGGTTAAACGAGCAGTACTTC. It translates to CASSYGPGLNEQYF.

This rearrangement joins TRBV20-1 to TRBJ1-1, with D maybe TRBD1 (5 bases). Germline CDR1 DFQATT, CDR2 SNEGSKA (reference sequence). The ends were cut back, 3 bases at V and 1 base at J, with 15 bases in the middle. This CDR3 has 15 amino acids. The DNA for the CDR3 is TGCAGTGCTAGTGGGGCCCCAAGGGGGAACACTGAAGCTTTCTTT. Residues: CSASGAPRGNTEAFF.

V usage is TRBV7-6 and J usage is TRBJ2-5, with TRBD2 matching 7 bases. Germline V CDR1 and CDR2: SGHVS, FNYEAQ. There are 13 residues in the CDR3. After removal of 6 bases from V and 7 bases from J, the junction contained 8 bases not matched to a gene. The CDR3 nucleotides read TGTGCCAGCAGTGGGGGGGTTGGAGGGACCCAGTACTTC. This gives the protein CASSGGVGGTQYF.

The chain employs TRBV6-5 and TRBJ1-6; unclear D gene. Germline V gene data show CDR1 as MNHEY and CDR2 as SVGAGI. This CDR3 is built from 14 residues. The germline V and J ends were trimmed by 6 bases and 3 bases, with 9 bases remaining between them. The CDR3 reads CASSGGLYNSPLHF. In DNA form, the CDR3 reads TGTGCCAGCAGCGGCGGACTCTATAATTCACCCCTCCACTTT.

This chain uses TRBV19 with TRBJ1-2; D is ambiguous. CDR3 length: 15 residues. CDR1 is LNHDA, CDR2 SQIVND, per germline (reference sequence). Deletions cut 4 bases from V and 2 bases from J, with 14 bases between. CDR3 sequence reads: CASSTPRLLNYGYTF. The CDR3 nucleotides are TGTGCCAGTAGTACACCTCGACTGTTGAACTATGGCTACACCTTC.

V gene TRBV9 combines with J gene TRBJ2-5, with 11 bases lining up with TRBD2. The V gene end was trimmed by 0 bases and the J gene end by 4 bases; junction bases not matched to a gene: 8. The CDR3 has 17 residues. CDR1 and CDR2 (germline): SGDLS, YYNGEE. The CDR3, as DNA: TGTGCCAGCAGCGTAGTCTCTCTAGCGGGGGGAATAGAGACCCAGTACTTC. This gives the protein CASSVVSLAGGIETQYF.

This chain uses TRBV10-3 with TRBJ1-3; D remains unclear. V was pared by 1 base and J by 1 base, with 5 bases between. CDR3 length: 14 amino acids. Germline V lookup: CDR1 ENHRY, CDR2 SYGVKD. The CDR3 nucleotides are TGTGCCATCAGTGAGTTCGGGTCTGGAAACACCATATATTTT. Protein product: CAISEFGSGNTIYF.